This TCR beta chain is from a study of T cells in Graves' hyperthyroidism and ophthalmopathy. This CDR3 spans 12 amino acids. CDR1 is SQVTM, CDR2 ANQGSEA, per germline. The ends lost 4 bases at V and 3 bases at J; junction bases unmatched: 1. RNA transcripts served as the template for amplifying TCR beta CDR3 regions. TCR CDR3 regions were first amplified by RT-PCR with HTBI primers. TCRdb used MiXCR to reprocess the multiplex PCR reads, holding one entry per CDR3 protein. This table holds about half a million distinct CDR3 sequences, 15% to 20% found once. Orbital computed tomography and thyroid ultrasound, together with serum TRAb and thyroxine and clinical symptoms, were used for diagnoses.

The receptor's source is a woman aged 25-40 years with Graves' ophthalmopathy. Sequencing was carried out using blood. This chain joins TRBV29-1 and TRBJ2-3, with 7 bases that match TRBD2. The CDR3 region is CSVVGGTDTQYF. CDR3 DNA: TGCAGCGTTGTGGGGGGGACAGATACGCAGTATTTT.